These 30 T cell receptor beta chains came from one sample sequenced in a study of shared clonotypes between healthy human individuals. Some clones are missing from TCRdb's copy, which holds only in-frame ones; the method was immunoSEQ multiplex PCR. The sample lists roughly 1,600,000 clones, approximately 98.5% occurring once. The sequenced sample consisted of naive CD4+ T cells sorted from blood. The sample's subset: CD45RA+ positively selected. These receptors all come from a man aged 30 to 45 in good health.

The chain couples TRBV7-9 to TRBJ1-5; TRBD1 aligns across 8 bases. There are 17 residues in the CDR3. CDR1 SEHNR and CDR2 FQNEAQ come from the germline V gene (reference sequence). With 6 bases clipped from V and 5 bases from J, the junction kept 15 bases outside the gene matches. This CDR3 is CASSTDREWNRDQPQHF. DNA for the CDR3: TGTGCCAGCAGTACGGACAGGGAATGGAATAGGGATCAGCCCCAGCATTTT.

The chain is built from TRBV9 and TRBJ2-7; TRBD1 matches 9 bases. The V segment lost 0 bases and the J segment 5 bases; nucleotides outside the gene matches: 9. Germline V lookup: CDR1 SGDLS, CDR2 YYNGEE. The CDR3 is made up of 16 amino acids. CDR3 DNA: TGTGCCAGCAGCGTAGAAAAAGGACAGGGGTTCCACGAGCAGTACTTC. Residues: CASSVEKGQGFHEQYF.

V gene TRBV10-2 combines with J gene TRBJ2-1; 13 positions match TRBD2. CDR3 size: 15 residues. CDR1 and CDR2 from the germline V gene are WSHSY and SAAADI. J lost 8 bases, V lost 4 bases, and 5 bases had no gene match. The CDR3 coding sequence is TGCGCCAGCAGTGCGACTAGCGGGAGGTGGGATGAGCAGTTCTTC. Its protein is CASSATSGRWDEQFF.

This CDR3 reads CASSSLRRDQRYEQYF. The CDR3, as DNA: TGTGCCAGCTCATCACTACGGAGGGACCAGAGATACGAGCAGTACTTC. The chain employs TRBV18 and TRBJ2-7; the D gene is possibly TRBD2 (6 bases). This CDR3 is built from 16 residues. V was pared by 5 bases and J by 4 bases, with 21 bases between. Germline CDR1 reads KGHSH; CDR2 reads LQKENI.

The V call is TRBV7-2, the J call TRBJ1-2; D unresolved. Germline V gives CDR1 SGHTA, CDR2 FQGNSA. The V end lost 1 base, the J end lost 2 bases, and 11 bases lay between the germline ends. CDR3 length: 15 residues. CDR3 amino acids: CASSLVEKGNYGYTF. DNA for the CDR3: TGTGCCAGCAGCTTAGTGGAAAAAGGGAACTATGGCTACACCTTC.

Comments on this clone: This same CDR3 is encoded by further DNA sequences in the sample. The chain has TRBV10-1 and TRBJ2-7; D might be TRBD1 or TRBD2, each matching 6 bases. Germline CDR1 reads WNHNN; CDR2 reads SYGVQD (reference sequence). The CDR3 consists of 14 residues. V was trimmed by 5 bases and J by 4 bases, leaving 15 bases between them. The CDR3 DNA is TGCGCCAGCAGTCGCTCGGGGGCTAGGTACGAGCAGTACTTC. This translates into CASSRSGARYEQYF.

The chain couples TRBV27 to TRBJ2-7; the D gene is possibly TRBD2 (5 bases). With 7 bases removed from V and 1 base from J, the gap between germline ends came to 17 bases. Germline lookup yields CDR1 MNHEY and CDR2 SMNVEV (reference sequence). This CDR3 spans 15 amino acids. The CDR3 bases are TGTGCCAGCAAGGAGGTTTACGGCCTTTCCTACGAGCAGTACTTC. Residues: CASKEVYGLSYEQYF.

This sequence joins TRBV7-9 and TRBJ2-1; the match to TRBD2 covers 8 bases. The CDR3 runs to 16 residues. Germline CDR1 SEHNR, CDR2 FQNEAQ (reference sequence). The V and J ends lost 5 bases and 0 bases, in that order; junction bases with no gene match: 6. CDR3 in DNA: TGTGCCAGCAGCCCAGCGGGAGAGAGCTCCTACAATGAGCAGTTCTTC. This encodes CASSPAGESSYNEQFF.

In its sample, this clone was seen once. Here the CDR3 reads CAISGRQGSTEAFF. CDR3 in DNA: TGTGCCATCAGTGGCCGACAGGGAAGCACTGAAGCTTTCTTT. The rearrangement links TRBV10-3 to TRBJ1-1, with 7 bases matching TRBD1. Trimming cost V 4 bases and J 4 bases; bases outside gene matches: 6. Germline V gene lookup returns CDR1 ENHRY and CDR2 SYGVKD. The CDR3 consists of 14 residues.

The chain is built from TRBV2 and TRBJ2-3; 10 bases fit TRBD2. Germline CDR1 SNHLY, CDR2 FYNNEI. The ends lost 5 bases at V and 5 bases at J; junction bases unmatched: 7. The CDR3 spans 15 residues. Here the CDR3 reads CASSSSGRAQDTQYF. In DNA form, the CDR3 reads TGTGCCAGCAGTTCCAGCGGGAGGGCCCAAGATACGCAGTATTTT.

This sequence joins TRBV7-6 and TRBJ2-2; 13 bases match TRBD2. Germline V gene sequence: CDR1 SGHVS, CDR2 FNYEAQ. V was clipped by 5 bases and J by 1 base; unmatched bases: 13. The CDR3 is made up of 20 amino acids. CDR3 nucleotide sequence: TGTGCCAGCAGCGCACAGCTCCCGGGACTAGCGGGGCGGAACACCGGGGAGCTGTTTTTT. Encoded protein: CASSAQLPGLAGRNTGELFF.

The V gene is TRBV15, the J gene TRBJ1-3; tentatively, D is TRBD1 (5 bases). Germline values: CDR1 LNHNV, CDR2 YYDKDF (reference sequence). CDR3 length: 16 residues. The V gene lost 6 bases and the J gene lost 4 bases, with 19 bases spanning the gap. CDR3 DNA sequence: TGTGCCACCAGGGGGGACGGACCCCAACTGGGAAACACCATATATTTT. Residues: CATRGDGPQLGNTIYF.

This rearrangement joins TRBV7-8 to TRBJ2-7; D uncertain. V was cut by 3 bases and J by 7 bases, with 10 bases left in between. Germline CDR1 SGHVS, CDR2 FQNEAQ. CDR3 size: 12 residues. The CDR3 nucleotides read TGTGCCAGCAGCTTTGCCATTGGGGAGCAGTACTTC. Encoded protein: CASSFAIGEQYF.

The V and J genes are TRBV25-1 and TRBJ2-7; 11 bases line up with TRBD2. CDR1 is MGHDK and CDR2 is SYGVNS in the germline V gene. Trimming removed 3 bases from V and 6 bases from J; junction bases left unmatched: 4. CDR3 length equals 14 residues. The CDR3 DNA follows: TGTGCCAGCAGTGATCTAGCGGGAGGCTCCGAGCAGTACTTC. Protein sequence: CASSDLAGGSEQYF.

The chain uses TRBV4-3 and TRBJ1-4; the D is unclear. Trimming cost V 7 bases and J 11 bases, with 8 bases left between them. Germline-derived CDR1 and CDR2 are LGHNA and YSLEER. This CDR3 region has 10 residues. The CDR3 DNA reads TGCGCCAGCATGTCTCGGAAACTGTTTTTT. Translation: CASMSRKLFF.

The gene calls are TRBV6-1 and TRBJ1-2; 8 bases match TRBD1. Germline V gene data show CDR1 as MNHNS and CDR2 as SASEGT. With V trimmed by 6 bases and J by 8 bases, 8 bases remained unmatched. The CDR3 loop spans 13 amino acids. The CDR3, as DNA: TGTGCCAGCAGAATAACAGGGGGAGAAGGCTACACCTTC. The encoded protein is CASRITGGEGYTF.

The chain recombines TRBV28 with TRBJ1-1; a possible D gene is TRBD1 (6 bases). Trimming shortened V by 5 bases and J by 5 bases, and 21 bases separated the two germline ends. This CDR3 is built from 16 residues. The germline V gene has CDR1 MDHEN and CDR2 SYDVKM. CDR3 amino acids: CASSLGGARIRTEAFF. The DNA for the CDR3 is TGTGCCAGCAGTCTCGGGGGGGCGCGAATAAGGACTGAAGCTTTCTTT. The variable domain in full, completed from reference TRBV28 and TRBJ1-1, reads DVKVTQSSRYLVKRTGEKVFLECVQDMDHENMFWYRQDPGLGLRLIYFSYDVKMKEKGDIPEGYSVSREKKERFSLILESASTNQTSMYLCASSLGGARIRTEAFFGQGTRLTVV.

The chain couples TRBV7-3 to TRBJ2-2; D remains ambiguous. Trimming stripped 2 bases from V and 2 bases from J, with 12 bases between. This CDR3 is built from 16 residues. The germline CDR1 and CDR2 sequences are SGHTA and FQGTGA. CDR3 loop: CASSLVPTSNTGELFF. CDR3 in DNA: TGTGCCAGCAGCTTAGTCCCGACCTCAAACACCGGGGAGCTGTTTTTT.

The V gene is TRBV18, the J gene TRBJ1-1; D not certain. Germline assignment: CDR1 KGHSH and CDR2 LQKENI. This CDR3 contains 15 residues. The V gene lost 3 bases and the J gene lost 5 bases, with 16 bases spanning the gap. The CDR3 DNA sequence: TGTGCCAGCTCACCTTTGGCGGGTACGGGGACTGAAGCTTTCTTT. Amino acid sequence: CASSPLAGTGTEAFF.

V is TRBV18 and J is TRBJ2-5; D gene unclear. CDR1 is KGHSH and CDR2 is LQKENI in the germline V gene. Trimming shortened V by 2 bases and J by 4 bases, and 5 bases separated the two germline ends. The CDR3 covers 12 residues. The CDR3, as DNA: TGTGCCAGCTCACCAGAGATAGAGACCCAGTACTTC. Protein product: CASSPEIETQYF. Drawing the rest from reference TRBV18 and TRBJ2-5, the complete variable domain is NAGVMQNPRHLVRRRGQEARLRCSPMKGHSHVYWYRQLPEEGLKFMVYLQKENIIDESGMPKERFSAEFPKEGPSILRIQQVVRGDSAAYFCASSPEIETQYFGPGTRLLVL.

V and J are TRBV7-3 and TRBJ2-1, with 7 nucleotides matching TRBD2. Per germline, CDR1 SGHTA and CDR2 FQGTGA. This CDR3 is built from 14 residues. Trimming cost V 4 bases and J 9 bases; bases outside gene matches: 9. CDR3 nucleotide sequence: TGTGCCAGCAGCTCGACGACTAGCTCTATTGAGCAGTTCTTC. It encodes CASSSTTSSIEQFF.

The V gene is TRBV5-1, the J gene TRBJ2-1; no firm D call. The germline V gene encodes CDR1 SGHRS and CDR2 YFSETQ. V shed 0 bases and J shed 4 bases, with 17 bases lying between them. This CDR3 contains 17 residues. CDR3 loop: CASSLDGRLGGYNEQFF. CDR3 nucleotide sequence: TGCGCCAGCAGCTTGGACGGAAGACTCGGCGGATACAATGAGCAGTTCTTC. The complete variable domain, with remaining parts taken from reference TRBV5-1 and TRBJ2-1, reads KAGVTQTPRYLIKTRGQQVTLSCSPISGHRSVSWYQQTPGQGLQFLFEYFSETQRNKGNFPGRFSGRQFSNSRSEMNVSTLELGDSALYLCASSLDGRLGGYNEQFFGPGTRLTVL.

J is TRBJ2-1 and V is TRBV7-8; no reliable D call. V lost 1 base, J lost 4 bases, and 20 bases lay in between. CDR1 and CDR2 from the germline V gene are SGHVS and FQNEAQ. The CDR3 spans 18 residues. CDR3 nucleotide sequence: TGTGCCAGCAGCTTAGTAGGAATTCAGCGCTCCCTTTACAATGAGCAGTTCTTC. It specifies CASSLVGIQRSLYNEQFF.

The V and J genes are TRBV6-1 and TRBJ2-7; possible D gene TRBD1, 5 bases. The germline gives CDR1 MNHNS, CDR2 SASEGT. Trimming removed 7 bases from V and 3 bases from J, with 16 bases in between. CDR3 length: 14 residues. The CDR3 bases are TGTGCCAGCACCGAAGGGGCTAGATACTACGAGCAGTACTTC. This gives the protein CASTEGARYYEQYF.

The chain employs TRBV5-1 and TRBJ2-1; no clear D. Looked up from germline, CDR1 is SGHRS and CDR2 is YFSETQ. The CDR3 spans 13 residues. V shed 2 bases and J shed 8 bases, with 11 bases lying between them. The CDR3: CASSFYGGDEQFF. The CDR3 DNA is TGCGCCAGCAGCTTTTATGGCGGAGATGAGCAGTTCTTC.

The J gene is TRBJ2-1, the V gene TRBV5-1; TRBD2 agrees at 7 bases. Germline V gene data show CDR1 as SGHRS and CDR2 as YFSETQ. The CDR3 spans 15 residues. Trimming at V came to 4 bases and at J to 4 bases, leaving 8 bases not matched to a gene. Here the CDR3 DNA reads TGCGCCAGCAGCCCCGAGGGGCGGGAGTACAATGAGCAGTTCTTC. This gives the protein CASSPEGREYNEQFF.

Comment on this clone: Additional DNA sequences in this sample encode the identical CDR3. V and J are TRBV5-1 and TRBJ1-1; TRBD1 matches 9 bases. Germline CDR1 reads SGHRS; CDR2 reads YFSETQ. With V trimmed by 4 bases and J by 0 bases, 4 bases remained unmatched. The CDR3 sequence is 15 residues long. This CDR3 is CASSPWTGVNTEAFF. CDR3 sequence (DNA): TGCGCCAGCAGCCCTTGGACAGGGGTGAACACTGAAGCTTTCTTT. Filled out from reference TRBV5-1 and TRBJ1-1, the complete variable domain reads KAGVTQTPRYLIKTRGQQVTLSCSPISGHRSVSWYQQTPGQGLQFLFEYFSETQRNKGNFPGRFSGRQFSNSRSEMNVSTLELGDSALYLCASSPWTGVNTEAFFGQGTRLTVV.

This clone has only one observation. The chain joins TRBV10-3 to TRBJ1-5, with D tentatively TRBD1 (5 bases). V lost 2 bases and J lost 5, with 7 bases in between. This CDR3 has 13 amino acids. The germline V gene has CDR1 ENHRY and CDR2 SYGVKD. As DNA, the CDR3 is TGTGCCATCAGTGAGCAGGGCCATCAGCCCCAGCATTTT. Its translation is CAISEQGHQPQHF.

The V and J genes are TRBV7-3 and TRBJ2-7, with D perhaps matching TRBD1 (6 bases). The CDR3 has 17 residues. Trimming took off 1 base at V and 6 bases at J, with 22 bases between the two ends. Germline V gene sequence: CDR1 SGHTA, CDR2 FQGTGA. CDR3: CASSLIWTSGTLLEQYF. CDR3 nucleotide sequence: TGTGCCAGCAGCTTAATTTGGACCTCGGGGACACTGCTCGAGCAGTACTTC.

This sequence joins TRBV5-1 and TRBJ2-1; the match to TRBD2 covers 12 bases. Germline V gene lookup returns CDR1 SGHRS and CDR2 YFSETQ. This CDR3 is built from 16 residues. The ends lost 0 bases at V and 8 bases at J; junction bases unmatched: 6. Here the CDR3 reads CASSLGTSGVIDEQFF. DNA for the CDR3: TGCGCCAGCAGCTTGGGGACTAGCGGGGTTATCGATGAGCAGTTCTTC.